Each of the 25 T cell receptor beta chains below was sequenced from the same sample in a study of early T cells in non-severe SARS-CoV-2 infection. TCRdb re-called the 5' RACE reads through MiXCR, storing one row per CDR3 protein. The sample shows tens of thousands of distinct CDR3 sequences, almost 9% of them seen only once. Sequenced material: whole blood, taken at baseline. These receptors were collected from an adult who was a healthcare worker with PCR-confirmed SARS-CoV-2 infection or an uninfected control (not recorded which).

The chain combines TRBV20-1 with TRBJ2-5, with D perhaps matching TRBD1 (6 bases). Germline-derived CDR1 and CDR2 are DFQATT and SNEGSKA (reference sequence). This CDR3 is 14 amino acids long. Trimming took 6 bases from V and 5 from J, leaving 19 bases between them. The CDR3 nucleotides are TGCAGTGCCGGACGGACAGAAAGAGAGGAGACCCAGTACTTC. It is translated as CSAGRTEREETQYF.

The chain employs TRBV20-1 and TRBJ1-1; D is perhaps TRBD1 (6 bases). Trimming shortened V by 5 bases and J by 3 bases, and 16 bases separated the two germline ends. Per germline, CDR1 DFQATT and CDR2 SNEGSKA (reference sequence). The CDR3 loop spans 14 amino acids. In DNA, the CDR3 is TGCAGTGCTCCGCCAGGGACACGGTACACTGAAGCTTTCTTT. This gives the protein CSAPPGTRYTEAFF.

The rearrangement uses TRBV9 and TRBJ2-7; TRBD1 might be the D (6 bases). V was trimmed by 5 bases and J by 3 bases, leaving 12 bases between them. The V gene's germline CDR1 is SGDLS and CDR2 YYNGEE. CDR3 size: 13 residues. The CDR3 nucleotides read TGTGCCAGCAGTCAGGGGTCCTACTACGAGCAGTACTTC. The encoded protein is CASSQGSYYEQYF.

This sequence joins TRBV11-2 and TRBJ2-1, with TRBD1 matching 7 bases. Germline V gene data show CDR1 as SGHAT and CDR2 as FQNNGV. Unmatched junction bases numbered 6, after V lost 5 bases and J lost 2 bases. This CDR3 comprises 15 residues. This CDR3 reads CASSVGQSTYNEQFF. The CDR3 nucleotides read TGTGCCAGCAGCGTGGGACAGAGCACCTACAATGAGCAGTTCTTC. Based on the CDR3 plus reference TRBV11-2 and TRBJ2-1, the full variable domain is EAGVAQSPRYKIIEKRQSVAFWCNPISGHATLYWYQQILGQGPKLLIQFQNNGVVDDSQLPKDRFSAERLKGVDSTLKIQPAKLEDSAVYLCASSVGQSTYNEQFFGPGTRLTVL.

Many counts were recorded for this clonotype. V is TRBV29-1 and J is TRBJ2-7; D not certain. Trimming took off 7 bases at V and 6 bases at J, with 16 bases between the two ends. Germline CDR1 is SQVTM and CDR2 is ANQGSEA. The CDR3 sequence is 12 residues long. The CDR3 region is CSAIADGREQYF. CDR3 nucleotides: TGCAGCGCGATAGCTGACGGTCGCGAGCAGTACTTC.

There are a few counts of this clonotype. The chain recombines TRBV6-5 with TRBJ2-1, with TRBD2 matching 12 bases. V lost 6 bases to trimming and J lost 4 bases; unmatched junction nucleotides: 7. The CDR3 has 16 amino acids. Germline V gene lookup returns CDR1 MNHEY and CDR2 SVGAGI. The CDR3 bases are TGTGCCAGCAGCAGACCTAGCGGGAGGGTTTACAATGAGCAGTTCTTC. It encodes CASSRPSGRVYNEQFF.

This clonotype was observed many times. V gene TRBV30 combines with J gene TRBJ1-3; possible D gene TRBD1, 6 bases. V was shortened by 0 bases and J by 4 bases, with 7 bases between the two germline ends. This CDR3 contains 13 residues. Germline CDR1 and CDR2: GTSNPN and SVGIG (reference sequence). This chain's CDR3 is CAWSVGQGNTIYF. CDR3 nucleotide sequence: TGTGCCTGGAGTGTTGGACAGGGAAACACCATATATTTT. The variable domain in full, completed from reference TRBV30 and TRBJ1-3, reads SQTIHQWPATLVQPVGSPLSLECTVEGTSNPNLYWYRQAAGRGLQLLFYSVGIGQISSEVPQNLSASRPQDRQFILSSKKLLLSDSGFYLCAWSVGQGNTIYFGEGSWLTVV.

This chain uses TRBV7-3 with TRBJ2-2; 10 bases are shared with TRBD2. This CDR3 region has 15 residues. With V trimmed by 4 bases and J by 3 bases, 2 bases remained unmatched. The germline V gene has CDR1 SGHTA and CDR2 FQGTGA. This chain's CDR3 is CASSSLAGDTGELFF. The CDR3 DNA reads as TGTGCCAGCAGCTCCCTAGCGGGAGACACCGGGGAGCTGTTTTTT.

The chain joins TRBV3-1 to TRBJ2-7; no clear D gene. CDR3 length: 15 residues. Trimming left V 2 bases short and J 3 bases short, with 14 bases between. The V gene's germline CDR1 is LGHDT and CDR2 YNNKEL (reference sequence). The DNA of the CDR3 is TGTGCCAGCAGCCAAACGTGGAAGCCCGGCTACGAGCAGTACTTC. This translates into CASSQTWKPGYEQYF.

This rearrangement joins TRBV6-6 to TRBJ1-1, with D possibly being TRBD1 (5 bases). Germline V CDR1 and CDR2: MNHNY, SVGAGI (reference sequence). The CDR3 is 15 amino acids. The V end lost 2 bases, the J end lost 0 bases, and 10 bases lay between the germline ends. CDR3 nucleotide sequence: TGTGCCAGCAGTTACGGGGACGGGGTGAACACTGAAGCTTTCTTT. This codes for CASSYGDGVNTEAFF.

This clonotype has only a few counts. The V gene is TRBV5-4, the J gene TRBJ2-7; TRBD2 agrees at 9 bases. Per germline, CDR1 SGHNT and CDR2 YYREEE (reference sequence). J lost 5 bases, V lost 0 bases, and 3 bases had no gene match. The CDR3 spans 14 residues. CDR3 in DNA: TGTGCCAGCAGCTTGGGACTAGCGGACGACGAGCAGTACTTC. Protein: CASSLGLADDEQYF.

This clonotype has a count of ten or more. This chain links TRBV16 with TRBJ1-4; no firm D call. Trimming took 1 base from V and 0 from J, leaving 12 bases between them. CDR1 and CDR2 (germline): KGHSY, FQNENV. The CDR3 is 17 amino acids. The CDR3: CASSQLSRAATNEKLFF. DNA of the CDR3: TGTGCCAGCAGCCAATTATCGAGGGCGGCAACTAATGAAAAACTGTTTTTT.

This clonotype was observed a few times. V and J are TRBV18 and TRBJ2-3; D unresolved. Trimming took 2 bases from V and 2 from J, leaving 8 bases between them. The CDR3 runs to 14 residues. From germline, CDR1 is KGHSH and CDR2 LQKENI. The CDR3 sequence is CASSPVVATDTQYF. DNA for the CDR3: TGTGCCAGCTCACCAGTAGTTGCCACAGATACGCAGTATTTT.

This clonotype was observed many times. V usage is TRBV7-9 and J usage is TRBJ1-1, with a tentative D call TRBD1 (6 bases). The length of the CDR3 is 11 residues. CDR1 and CDR2 from the germline V gene are SEHNR and FQNEAQ (reference sequence). Trimming left V 7 bases short and J 4 bases short, with 7 bases between. The CDR3 sequence: CASNRVTEAFF. CDR3 DNA: TGTGCCAGCAACAGGGTCACTGAAGCTTTCTTT.

Regarding this clonotype: A much larger clone lies one base from this, so it may be a read error. Likely a read error: the CDR3 ends without its conserved phenylalanine or tryptophan. V and J are TRBV7-8 and TRBJ1-2, with D perhaps matching TRBD1 (5 bases). Germline CDR1 is SGHVS and CDR2 is FQNEAQ. CDR3 size: 13 residues. With 5 bases removed from V and 5 bases from J, the gap between germline ends came to 12 bases. The CDR3 loop is CASSTDRMYGYTS. The CDR3 DNA reads as TGTGCCAGCAGCACTGACAGAATGTATGGCTACACCTCC.

This chain joins TRBV5-1 and TRBJ2-3; TRBD2 aligns across 8 bases. This CDR3 spans 15 amino acids. From germline, CDR1 is SGHRS and CDR2 YFSETQ. With 6 bases clipped from V and 1 base from J, the junction kept 7 bases outside the gene matches. The CDR3 here is CASTQTSARTDTQYF. The CDR3 DNA reads TGCGCCAGCACCCAGACTAGCGCCCGCACAGATACGCAGTATTTT.

This clonotype was counted a few times. The chain employs TRBV28 and TRBJ2-5; a possible D gene is TRBD2 (6 bases). V lost 8 bases and J lost 4, with 11 bases in between. The CDR3 contains 12 residues. Germline loops: CDR1 MDHEN, CDR2 SYDVKM. The CDR3 here is CASGGVRETQYF. DNA of the CDR3: TGTGCCAGCGGCGGGGTACGAGAGACCCAGTACTTC.

Turning to this clonotype: This could be a read error, since a much larger clone is one nucleotide away. The missing conserved phenylalanine or tryptophan at the end of this CDR3 makes a read error likely. J is TRBJ2-5 and V is TRBV20-1; the D gene is possibly TRBD1 (6 bases). V gave up 6 bases and J gave up 2 bases, with 13 bases separating them. The CDR3 covers 13 residues. Per the germline V gene, CDR1 is DFQATT and CDR2 is SNEGSKA (reference sequence). CDR3 region: CSAGKGVQETQYS. The CDR3 DNA follows: TGCAGTGCGGGAAAGGGGGTGCAAGAGACCCAGTACTCC.

The gene calls are TRBV7-9 and TRBJ1-1; D call uncertain. Germline V lookup: CDR1 SEHNR, CDR2 FQNEAQ (reference sequence). V lost 5 bases and J lost 4, with 8 bases in between. The CDR3 sequence is 12 residues long. CDR3 sequence reads: CASSLHGTEAFF. In DNA, the CDR3 is TGTGCCAGCAGCCTACACGGCACTGAAGCTTTCTTT.

In this sample, this clonotype turned up a few times. The CDR3 region has the DNA TGTGCCAGCAGTTTTCTTGGGACAGGGGGCAATCAGCCCCAGCATTTT. Protein product: CASSFLGTGGNQPQHF. V gene TRBV12-3 or TRBV12-4 combines with J gene TRBJ1-5; TRBD1 matches at 10 bases. Losses at the gene ends were 3 bases for V and 2 bases for J; bases not matched to a gene: 4. This CDR3 spans 16 amino acids.

The J gene is TRBJ2-4, the V gene TRBV12-3 or TRBV12-4, with D perhaps being TRBD1 or TRBD2 (5 bases each). V was shortened by 2 bases and J by 1 base, with 9 bases between the two germline ends. This CDR3 spans 15 amino acids. Here the CDR3 reads CASSLSGTAKNIQYF. The CDR3 DNA is TGTGCCAGCAGTTTATCTGGGACGGCCAAAAACATTCAGTACTTC.

V is TRBV7-9 and J is TRBJ2-2; D is tentatively TRBD1 or TRBD2 (5 bases each). Germline V CDR1 and CDR2: SEHNR, FQNEAQ (reference sequence). The CDR3 has 15 amino acids. Trimming pared 3 bases from V and 0 bases from J, leaving 8 bases between. The CDR3 protein is CASSFGAANTGELFF. CDR3 bases: TGTGCCAGCAGCTTCGGGGCAGCGAACACCGGGGAGCTGTTTTTT.

This clonotype was picked up many times. The J gene is TRBJ2-1, the V gene TRBV7-2, with 7 positions matching TRBD2. V shed 6 bases, J shed 9 bases, and the junction held 20 bases outside the gene matches. CDR3 length: 17 residues. Germline assignment: CDR1 SGHTA and CDR2 FQGNSA. CDR3 in amino acids: CASSYGWAVAGPGEQFF. The CDR3 DNA reads TGTGCCAGCAGTTATGGGTGGGCGGTAGCGGGCCCGGGTGAGCAGTTCTTC.

In regard to this clonotype: No conserved phenylalanine or tryptophan is present at the end of the CDR3, so a read error is the likely explanation. The rearrangement joins TRBV20-1 to TRBJ2-7; D possibly corresponds to TRBD1 (6 bases). Trimming stripped 3 bases from V and 6 bases from J, with 18 bases between. Germline values: CDR1 DFQATT, CDR2 SNEGSKA (reference sequence). The CDR3 length is 14 residues. The CDR3: CSARDSRALGEQYL. CDR3 in DNA: TGCAGTGCTAGGGACAGTAGGGCGTTAGGCGAGCAGTACTTG.

The J gene is TRBJ2-5, the V gene TRBV5-1; D is ambiguous. Between the trimmed V and J ends, which lost 8 bases and 0 bases, there was a span of 8 bases. The CDR3 is 12 residues long. Germline assignment: CDR1 SGHRS and CDR2 YFSETQ. The CDR3 spells CASLQNQETQYF. CDR3 DNA sequence: TGCGCCAGTCTTCAGAACCAAGAGACCCAGTACTTC.